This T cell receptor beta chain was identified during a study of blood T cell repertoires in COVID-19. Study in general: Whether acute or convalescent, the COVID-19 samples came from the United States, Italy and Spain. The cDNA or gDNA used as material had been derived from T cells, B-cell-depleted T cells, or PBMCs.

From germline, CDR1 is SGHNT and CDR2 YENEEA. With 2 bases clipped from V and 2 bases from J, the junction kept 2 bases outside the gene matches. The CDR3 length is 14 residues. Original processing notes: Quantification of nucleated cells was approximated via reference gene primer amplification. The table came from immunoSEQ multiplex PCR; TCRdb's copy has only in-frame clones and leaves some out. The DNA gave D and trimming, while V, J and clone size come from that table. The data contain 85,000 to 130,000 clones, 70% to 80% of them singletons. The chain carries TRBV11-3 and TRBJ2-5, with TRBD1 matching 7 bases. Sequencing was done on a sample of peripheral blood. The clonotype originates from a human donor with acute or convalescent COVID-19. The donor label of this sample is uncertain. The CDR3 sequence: CASSLRQGQETQYF. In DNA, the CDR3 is TGTGCCAGCAGCTTAAGACAGGGACAAGAGACCCAGTACTTC.